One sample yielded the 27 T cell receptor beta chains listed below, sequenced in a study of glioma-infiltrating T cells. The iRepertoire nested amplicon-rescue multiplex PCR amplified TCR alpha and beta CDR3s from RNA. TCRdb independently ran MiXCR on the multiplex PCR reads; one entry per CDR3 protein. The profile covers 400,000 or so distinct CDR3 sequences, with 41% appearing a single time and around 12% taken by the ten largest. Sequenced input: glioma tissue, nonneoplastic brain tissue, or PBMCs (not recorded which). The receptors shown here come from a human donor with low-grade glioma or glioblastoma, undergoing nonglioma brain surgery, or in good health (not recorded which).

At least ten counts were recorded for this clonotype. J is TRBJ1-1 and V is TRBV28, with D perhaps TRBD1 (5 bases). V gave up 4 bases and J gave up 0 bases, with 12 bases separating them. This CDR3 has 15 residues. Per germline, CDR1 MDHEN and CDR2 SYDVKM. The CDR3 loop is CASSSWDGVNTEAFF. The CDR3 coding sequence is TGTGCCAGCAGTTCCTGGGACGGCGTGAACACTGAAGCTTTCTTT.

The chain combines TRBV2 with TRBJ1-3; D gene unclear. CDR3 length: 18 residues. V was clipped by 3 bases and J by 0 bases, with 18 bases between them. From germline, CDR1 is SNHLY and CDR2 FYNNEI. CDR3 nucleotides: TGTGCCAGCAGTGAGGGTCAGCTTTCCTCCTACTCTGGAAACACCATATATTTT. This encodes CASSEGQLSSYSGNTIYF. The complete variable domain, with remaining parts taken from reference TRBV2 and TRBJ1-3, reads EPEVTQTPSHQVTQMGQEVILRCVPISNHLYFYWYRQILGQKVEFLVSFYNNEISEKSEIFDDQFSVERPDGSNFTLKIRSTKLEDSAMYFCASSEGQLSSYSGNTIYFGEGSWLTVV.

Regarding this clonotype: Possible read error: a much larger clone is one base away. The CDR3 region has the DNA TGTGCCAGCAGTCCCTTGGACAGGGGAACAGATACGAAGTATTTT. Amino acid sequence: CASSPLDRGTDTKYF. The chain links TRBV27 to TRBJ2-3, with TRBD1 matching 9 bases. In germline, CDR1 is MNHEY, CDR2 SMNVEV (reference sequence). CDR3 length: 15 amino acids.

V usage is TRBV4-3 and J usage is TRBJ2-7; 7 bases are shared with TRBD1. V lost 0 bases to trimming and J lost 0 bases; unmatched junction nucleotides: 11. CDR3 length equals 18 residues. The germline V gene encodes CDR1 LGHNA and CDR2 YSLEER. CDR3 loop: CASSQEPPGTVSSYEQYF. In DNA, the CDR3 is TGCGCCAGCAGCCAAGAGCCCCCCGGGACAGTAAGCTCCTACGAGCAGTACTTC.

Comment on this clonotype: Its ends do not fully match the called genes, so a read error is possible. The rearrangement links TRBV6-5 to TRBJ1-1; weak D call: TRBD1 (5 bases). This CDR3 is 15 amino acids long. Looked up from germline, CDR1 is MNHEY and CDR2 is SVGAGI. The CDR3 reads CASGYSTQGVGEAFF. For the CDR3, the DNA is TGTGCCAGCGGTTACTCTACTCAGGGAGTCGGTGAAGCTTTCTTT.

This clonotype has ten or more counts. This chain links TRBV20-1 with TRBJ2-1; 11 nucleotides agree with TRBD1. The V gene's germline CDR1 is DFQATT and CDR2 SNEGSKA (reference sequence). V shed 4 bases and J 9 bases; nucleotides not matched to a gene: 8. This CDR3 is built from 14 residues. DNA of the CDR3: TGCAGTGCTAACTTCGGGACAGGGGGAAGTGAGCAGTTCTTC. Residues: CSANFGTGGSEQFF.

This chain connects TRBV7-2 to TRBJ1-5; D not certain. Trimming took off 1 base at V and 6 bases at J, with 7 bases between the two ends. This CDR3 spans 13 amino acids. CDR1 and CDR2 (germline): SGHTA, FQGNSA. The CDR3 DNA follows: TGTGCCAGCAGCTTAGTGCGTTTTCAGCCCCAGCATTTT. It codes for CASSLVRFQPQHF.

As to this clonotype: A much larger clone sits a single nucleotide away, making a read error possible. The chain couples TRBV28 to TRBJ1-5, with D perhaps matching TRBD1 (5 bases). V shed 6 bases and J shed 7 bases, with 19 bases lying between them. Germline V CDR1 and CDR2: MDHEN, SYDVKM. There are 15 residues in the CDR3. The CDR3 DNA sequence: TGTGCCAGCAGCCCCTGGACAAAGGGTTTCCAGCCCCAGCATTTT. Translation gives CASSPWTKGFQPQHF. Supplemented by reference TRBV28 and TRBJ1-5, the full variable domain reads DVKVTQSSRYLVKRTGEKVFLECVQDMDHENMFWYRQDPGLGLRLIYFSYDVKMKEKGDIPEGYSVSREKKERFSLILESASTNQTSMYLCASSPWTKGFQPQHFGDGTRLSIL.

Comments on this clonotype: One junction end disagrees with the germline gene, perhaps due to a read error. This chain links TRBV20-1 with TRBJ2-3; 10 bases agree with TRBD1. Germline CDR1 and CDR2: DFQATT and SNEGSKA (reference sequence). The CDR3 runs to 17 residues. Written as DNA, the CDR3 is TGCAGTGCTAGGAAACTACCGGGACAGGGGCCCCCAGATATGCAGTATTTT. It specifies CSARKLPGQGPPDMQYF.

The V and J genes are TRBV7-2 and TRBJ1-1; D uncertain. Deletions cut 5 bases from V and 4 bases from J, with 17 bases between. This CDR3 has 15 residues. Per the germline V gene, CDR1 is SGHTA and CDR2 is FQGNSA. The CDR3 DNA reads TGTGCCAGCAGCCCGCGGCTAGGGATACCCACTGAAGCTTTCTTT. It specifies CASSPRLGIPTEAFF.

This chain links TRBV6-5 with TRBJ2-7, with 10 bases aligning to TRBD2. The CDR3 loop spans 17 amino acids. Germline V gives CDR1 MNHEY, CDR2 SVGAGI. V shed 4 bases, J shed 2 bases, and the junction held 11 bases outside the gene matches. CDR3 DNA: TGTGCCAGCAGTTTTGTCCCCTCCAGCGGGAGGGCCTACGAGCAGTACTTC. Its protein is CASSFVPSSGRAYEQYF.

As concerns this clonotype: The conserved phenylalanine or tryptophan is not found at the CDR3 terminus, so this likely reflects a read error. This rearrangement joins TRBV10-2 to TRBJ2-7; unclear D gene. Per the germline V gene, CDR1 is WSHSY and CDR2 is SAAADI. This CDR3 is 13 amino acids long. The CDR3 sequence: CASSYSAYYEQYS. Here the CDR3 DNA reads TGTGCCAGCAGTTACTCTGCCTACTACGAGCAGTACTCC.

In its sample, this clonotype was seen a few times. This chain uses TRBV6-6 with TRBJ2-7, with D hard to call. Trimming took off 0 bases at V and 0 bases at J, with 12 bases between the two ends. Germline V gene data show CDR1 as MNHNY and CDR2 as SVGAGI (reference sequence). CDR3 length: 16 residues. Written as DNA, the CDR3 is TGTGCCAGCAGTTACTCTGCGACAACCGGCTCCTACGAGCAGTACTTC. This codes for CASSYSATTGSYEQYF.

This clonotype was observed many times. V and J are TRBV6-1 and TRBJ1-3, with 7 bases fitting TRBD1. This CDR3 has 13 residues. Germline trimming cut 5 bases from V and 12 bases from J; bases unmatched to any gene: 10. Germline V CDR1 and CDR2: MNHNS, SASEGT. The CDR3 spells CASSPRQGLYIYF. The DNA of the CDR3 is TGTGCCAGCAGTCCTCGACAGGGTCTATACATATATTTT.

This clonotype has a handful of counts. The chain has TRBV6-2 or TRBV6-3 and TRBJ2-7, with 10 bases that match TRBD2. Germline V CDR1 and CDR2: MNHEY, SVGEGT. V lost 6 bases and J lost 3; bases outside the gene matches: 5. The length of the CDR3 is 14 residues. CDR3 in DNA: TGTGCCAGCAGGAAAGCGGGGGGGATCTACGAGCAGTACTTC. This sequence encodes CASRKAGGIYEQYF.

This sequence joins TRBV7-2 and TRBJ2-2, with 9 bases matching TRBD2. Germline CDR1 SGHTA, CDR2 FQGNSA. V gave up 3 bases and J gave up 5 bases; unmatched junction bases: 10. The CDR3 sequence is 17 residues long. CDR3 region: CASSFSREGRDTGELFF. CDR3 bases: TGTGCCAGCAGCTTTTCGCGGGAGGGCCGGGATACCGGGGAGCTGTTTTTT.

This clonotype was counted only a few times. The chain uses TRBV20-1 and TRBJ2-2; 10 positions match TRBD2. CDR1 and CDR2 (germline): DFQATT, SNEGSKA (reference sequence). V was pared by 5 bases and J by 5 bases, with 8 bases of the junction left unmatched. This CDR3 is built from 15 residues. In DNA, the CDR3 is TGCAGTGCTTCCCTAGCGGGAGTTCGGACCGGGGAGCTGTTTTTT. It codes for CSASLAGVRTGELFF.

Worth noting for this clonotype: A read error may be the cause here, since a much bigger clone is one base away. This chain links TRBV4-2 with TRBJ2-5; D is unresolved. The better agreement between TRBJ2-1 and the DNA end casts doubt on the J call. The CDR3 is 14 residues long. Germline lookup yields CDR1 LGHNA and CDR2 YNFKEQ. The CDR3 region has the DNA TGTGCCAGCAGCCAAGAGTGGATACAAGAGACCCAGTTCTTC. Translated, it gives CASSQEWIQETQFF.

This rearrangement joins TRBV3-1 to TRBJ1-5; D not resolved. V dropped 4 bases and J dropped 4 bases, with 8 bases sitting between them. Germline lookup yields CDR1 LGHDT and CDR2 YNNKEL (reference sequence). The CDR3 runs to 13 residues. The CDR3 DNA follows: TGTGCCAGCAGCCTACAAAAGAATCAGCCCCAGCATTTT. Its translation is CASSLQKNQPQHF.

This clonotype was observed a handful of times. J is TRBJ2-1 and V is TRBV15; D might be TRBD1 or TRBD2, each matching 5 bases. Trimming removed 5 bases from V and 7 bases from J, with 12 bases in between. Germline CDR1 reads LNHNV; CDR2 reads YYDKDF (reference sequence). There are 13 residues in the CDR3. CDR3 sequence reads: CATSVSWGNEQFF. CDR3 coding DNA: TGTGCCACCAGCGTTAGCTGGGGGAATGAGCAGTTCTTC.

In DNA form, the CDR3 reads TGTGCCAGCAGTCCCGGTTCCGGGGAGCTGTTTTTT. It specifies CASSPGSGELFF. This sequence joins TRBV6-1 and TRBJ2-2, with D uncertain. CDR1 and CDR2 (germline): MNHNS, SASEGT. CDR3 size: 12 residues. V lost 5 bases to trimming and J lost 6 bases, with 7 bases between them.

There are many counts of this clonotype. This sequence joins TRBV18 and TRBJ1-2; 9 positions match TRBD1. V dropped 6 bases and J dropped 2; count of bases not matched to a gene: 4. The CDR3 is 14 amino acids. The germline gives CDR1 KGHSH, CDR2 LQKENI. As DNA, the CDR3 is TGTGCCAGCTCCCCTGGACAGGGGAACTATGGCTACACCTTC. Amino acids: CASSPGQGNYGYTF.

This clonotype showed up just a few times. In DNA, the CDR3 is TGCAGTGCTGGCTCAGACAGGGGGGTTCGACTGTTTTTT. Its translation: CSAGSDRGVRLFF. This chain connects TRBV20-1 to TRBJ1-4; 9 nucleotides match TRBD1. The J segment lost 13 bases and the V segment lost 5 bases, leaving 11 bases of the junction unmatched. The CDR3 length is 13 residues. The V gene's germline CDR1 is DFQATT and CDR2 SNEGSKA (reference sequence).

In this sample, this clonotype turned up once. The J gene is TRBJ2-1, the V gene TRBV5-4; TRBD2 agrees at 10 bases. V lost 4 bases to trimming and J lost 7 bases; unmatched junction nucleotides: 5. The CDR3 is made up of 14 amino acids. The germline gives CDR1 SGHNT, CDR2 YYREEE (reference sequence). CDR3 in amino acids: CASSREGLANEQFF. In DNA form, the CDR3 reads TGTGCCAGCAGCCGGGAGGGACTAGCGAATGAGCAGTTCTTC.

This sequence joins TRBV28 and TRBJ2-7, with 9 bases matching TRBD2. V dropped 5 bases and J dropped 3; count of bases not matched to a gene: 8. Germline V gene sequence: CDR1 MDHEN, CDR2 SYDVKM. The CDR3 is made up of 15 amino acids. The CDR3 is CASSPRGAGGYEQYF. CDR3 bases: TGTGCCAGCAGTCCCCGTGGAGCGGGAGGCTACGAGCAGTACTTC.

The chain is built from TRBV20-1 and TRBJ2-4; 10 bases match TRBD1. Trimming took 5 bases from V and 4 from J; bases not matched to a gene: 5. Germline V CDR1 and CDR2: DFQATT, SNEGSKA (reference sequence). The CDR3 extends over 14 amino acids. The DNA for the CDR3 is TGCAGTGCTCCCCGACAGGGGGCGAAAAACATTCAGTACTTC. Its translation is CSAPRQGAKNIQYF.

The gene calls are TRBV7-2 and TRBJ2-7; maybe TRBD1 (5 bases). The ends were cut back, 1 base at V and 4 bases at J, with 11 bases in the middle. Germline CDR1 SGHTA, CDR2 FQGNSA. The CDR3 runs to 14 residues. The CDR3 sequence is CASSLDRWGYEQYF. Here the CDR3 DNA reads TGTGCCAGCAGCTTAGACAGGTGGGGTTACGAGCAGTACTTC. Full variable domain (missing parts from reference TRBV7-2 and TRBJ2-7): GAGVSQSPSNKVTEKGKDVELRCDPISGHTALYWYRQSLGQGLEFLIYFQGNSAPDKSGLPSDRFSAERTGGSVSTLTIQRTQQEDSAVYLCASSLDRWGYEQYFGPGTRLTVT.